This TCR beta chain was documented in a study of blood T cell repertoires in COVID-19. Trimming removed 1 base at V and 0 bases at J, with 11 bases between. This CDR3 region has 16 residues. Germline loops: CDR1 SGDLS, CDR2 YYNGEE. The repertoire was sequenced with immunoSEQ multiplex PCR; TCRdb's copy has only in-frame clones and lacks some. The data show about 120,000 clones, with approximately 82% seen just once and 3% to 4% held by the top ten. This TCR was sampled from an elderly woman with acute or convalescent COVID-19. This chain links TRBV9 with TRBJ1-3; D call uncertain. The sample consisted of peripheral blood. Here the CDR3 reads CASSVLELRSGNTIYF. The DNA of the CDR3 is TGTGCCAGCAGCGTACTTGAGCTCCGCTCTGGAAACACCATATATTTT.